The rows below give T cell receptor beta chains drawn from one sample of a study of regulatory T cells in long-lasting Graves disease. In TCRdb, the multiplex PCR reads were re-called with MiXCR into one record per CDR3 protein. This table holds over 650,000 distinct CDR3 sequences, approximately 29% found once. The sequencing used peripheral blood mononuclear cells (PBMCs), collected when the disease was refractory, from a patient treated with antithyroid drugs. Receptor source: a female donor with Graves disease. Both conserved end residues are part of each CDR3. Each record gives: J gene, V gene, clone size, D gene, CDR3 protein, CDR3 DNA. The D gene is left open where the match is weak. Size values are once, few and many counts, or a class for expanded clones, and some rows have none.

>TRBJ2-5|TRBV7-6|NA|NA
CTSSLVTSGETQYF
TGTACCAGCAGCTTAGTTACCTCGGGAGAGACCCAGTACTTC
>TRBJ1-1|TRBV2|many|NA
CASSDLGEAFF
TGTGCCAGCAGTGATCTGGGTGAAGCTTTCTTT
>TRBJ1-5|TRBV12-3/TRBV12-4|many|TRBD1
CASSRDRGIQPQHF
TGTGCCAGCAGTCGGGACAGGGGCATTCAGCCCCAGCATTTT
>TRBJ1-2|TRBV30|NA|NA
CAWSMDSVSGYTF
TGTGCCTGGAGTATGGACAGCGTGTCTGGCTACACCTTC
>TRBJ2-7|TRBV30|NA|NA
CAWRGHRAGEQYF
TGTGCCTGGAGAGGTCACAGGGCGGGCGAGCAGTACTTC
>TRBJ1-6|TRBV11-2|many|NA
CASSLDAAANSPLHF
TGTGCCAGCAGCTTGGATGCGGCAGCTAATTCACCCCTCCACTTT
>TRBJ1-2|TRBV3-1|few|NA
CASSSAGRANYGYTF
TGTGCCAGCAGCTCCGCAGGTAGAGCAAACTATGGCTACACCTTC
>TRBJ2-2|TRBV7-3|NA|TRBD2
CASSLAGGMAGELFF
TGTGCCAGCTCACTAGCGGGAGGAATGGCCGGGGAGCTGTTTTTT
>TRBJ2-5|TRBV7-9|few|NA
CASSALAKETQYF
TGTGCCAGCAGTGCTCTAGCGAAAGAGACCCAGTACTTC
>TRBJ2-7|TRBV5-1|NA|NA
CASNPSGARTYEQYF
TGCGCCAGCAACCCTTCGGGGGCAAGAACCTACGAGCAGTACTTC